The T cell receptor beta chain under discussion was sequenced for a study of response to subunit inactivated influenza vaccine. Findings of the study overall: Few additional T cells are recruited per seasonal influenza vaccination, authors suggested.

TCRdb independently ran MiXCR on the RT-PCR reads; one entry per CDR3 protein. The top ten clones hold under 13% of a sample with about 310,000 distinct CDR3 sequences, approximately 21% of them seen once. The CDR3 spans 12 residues. V was trimmed by 2 bases and J by 7 bases, leaving 9 bases between them. Germline assignment: CDR1 SGHRS and CDR2 YFSETQ. Comment on this clonotype: Its cognate antigen is unknown.

The sequence was obtained from a man between 50 and 69 years old who received an inactivated influenza vaccine. The V and J genes are TRBV5-1 and TRBJ1-2; the D gene is possibly TRBD1 (6 bases). The sequencing used PBMCs from blood, collected roughly 20 months after vaccination. The DNA for the CDR3 is TGCGCCAGCAGCTTTACAGGGAGTGGCTACACCTTC. Its protein is CASSFTGSGYTF.